Sequencing of this T cell receptor beta chain was carried out in a study of blood T cell repertoires in COVID-19. The wider study: Acute-phase and convalescent COVID-19 samples originated in the United States, Italy and Spain. Sources were T cells, B-cell-depleted T cells, or PBMCs; the material itself was cDNA or gDNA.

This clone was observed a handful of times. The CDR3 consists of 17 residues. V dropped 0 bases and J dropped 3; count of bases not matched to a gene: 9. The germline V gene encodes CDR1 LNHDA and CDR2 SQIVND (reference sequence). Per the original methods: Amplification of reference gene primers was used by the study to estimate nucleated cell counts. Generated by immunoSEQ multiplex PCR, the TCRdb table keeps only in-frame clones and is missing some. That table gives V, J and clone size, and the DNA gave D and trimming. Of about 170,000 clones listed, 83% are singletons. Participants, roughly 18 to 90 years old, spanned approximately 25 US areas.

V gene TRBV19 combines with J gene TRBJ1-2; 8 bases fit TRBD1. The TCR comes from a woman aged 45-65 years in a cohort exposed to, infected with or recovered from COVID-19 (not recorded which). Sequenced input: PBMCs or T cells enriched from blood (not recorded which). The CDR3 reads CASSIDIQGASDYGYTF. CDR3 coding DNA: TGTGCCAGTAGTATAGATATCCAGGGGGCATCTGACTATGGCTACACCTTC.